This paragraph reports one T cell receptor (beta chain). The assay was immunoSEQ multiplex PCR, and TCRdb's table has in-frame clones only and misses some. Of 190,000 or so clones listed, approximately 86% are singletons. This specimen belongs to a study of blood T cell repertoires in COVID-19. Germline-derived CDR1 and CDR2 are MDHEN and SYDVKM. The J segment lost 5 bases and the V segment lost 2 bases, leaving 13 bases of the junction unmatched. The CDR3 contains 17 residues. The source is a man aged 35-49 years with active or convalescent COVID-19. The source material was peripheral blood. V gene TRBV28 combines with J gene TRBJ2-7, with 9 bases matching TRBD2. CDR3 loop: CASSLLARGGSGNEQYF. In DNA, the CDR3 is TGTGCCAGCAGTTTACTCGCGCGGGGGGGGTCCGGGAACGAGCAGTACTTC.